The 20 T cell receptor beta chains below all came from one sample that was sequenced in a study of T cell repertoires in cytomegalovirus infection. Via MiXCR, TCRdb re-called the reads, giving one row per CDR3 protein. The sample includes about 700,000 distinct CDR3 sequences, 30% to 40% of them seen just once. The antigens of these receptors remain unknown. The specimen comprised cultured PBMCs, sampled from culture after CMV antigen stimulation. Receptors were obtained from a human donor in good health (CMV status not recorded). Some clones in this sample may be carry-over from other donors' samples.

The V gene is TRBV7-6, the J gene TRBJ2-2, with TRBD1 as a possible D gene (5 bases). CDR1 and CDR2 (germline): SGHVS, FNYEAQ. CDR3 length: 17 amino acids. The germline V and J ends were trimmed by 5 bases and 0 bases, with 16 bases remaining between them. The CDR3 sequence: CASSPTERHTNTGELFF. DNA for the CDR3: TGTGCCAGCAGCCCGACAGAAAGGCACACGAACACCGGGGAGCTGTTTTTT.

The chain is built from TRBV2 and TRBJ2-5; TRBD1 might be the D (5 bases). The CDR3 loop spans 13 amino acids. Germline lookup yields CDR1 SNHLY and CDR2 FYNNEI. Trimming left V 6 bases short and J 4 bases short, with 12 bases between. Written as DNA, the CDR3 is TGTGCCAGCAGGACAGCGACCGGAGAGACCCAGTACTTC. Encoded protein: CASRTATGETQYF. Variable domain in full (rest from reference TRBV2 and TRBJ2-5): EPEVTQTPSHQVTQMGQEVILRCVPISNHLYFYWYRQILGQKVEFLVSFYNNEISEKSEIFDDQFSVERPDGSNFTLKIRSTKLEDSAMYFCASRTATGETQYFGPGTRLLVL.

The gene calls are TRBV18 and TRBJ1-6; D call uncertain. V was clipped by 2 bases and J by 7 bases, with 12 bases between them. Germline V gives CDR1 KGHSH, CDR2 LQKENI. The CDR3 consists of 15 residues. This CDR3 is CASSPMAAENSPLHF. In DNA form, the CDR3 reads TGTGCCAGCTCACCAATGGCAGCCGAAAATTCACCCCTCCACTTT.

This clonotype was observed many times. The CDR3 DNA is TGTGCCAGCAGTCCTGACAGGCGAGAGACCCAGTACTTC. Its translation: CASSPDRRETQYF. The V gene is TRBV7-2, the J gene TRBJ2-5; possibly TRBD1 for D (6 bases). The CDR3 covers 13 residues. Germline CDR1 and CDR2: SGHTA and FQGNSA. V lost 6 bases, J lost 4 bases, and 12 bases lay in between.

DNA of the CDR3: TGCAGCGGGCGGGAGTCGTCAATTAATGAGCAGTTCTTC. The encoded protein is CSGRESSINEQFF. The rearrangement uses TRBV29-1 and TRBJ2-1, with 7 bases identical to TRBD2. The CDR3 length is 13 residues. V lost 7 bases and J lost 7; bases outside the gene matches: 10. The germline V gene encodes CDR1 SQVTM and CDR2 ANQGSEA.

V and J are TRBV5-1 and TRBJ2-6, with D perhaps being TRBD1 or TRBD2 (5 bases each). Germline values: CDR1 SGHRS, CDR2 YFSETQ. V lost 0 bases to trimming and J lost 2 bases, with 9 bases between them. This CDR3 has 16 residues. This CDR3 is CASSLALGAGANVLTF. As DNA, the CDR3 is TGCGCCAGCAGCTTGGCCCTGGGGGCTGGGGCCAACGTCCTGACTTTC. The entire variable domain, with the rest obtained from reference TRBV5-1 and TRBJ2-6, is as follows: KAGVTQTPRYLIKTRGQQVTLSCSPISGHRSVSWYQQTPGQGLQFLFEYFSETQRNKGNFPGRFSGRQFSNSRSEMNVSTLELGDSALYLCASSLALGAGANVLTFGAGSRLTVL.

This chain uses TRBV7-9 with TRBJ2-2; D is uncertain. The CDR3 is made up of 13 amino acids. Trimming took off 11 bases at V and 1 base at J, with 11 bases between the two ends. CDR1 and CDR2 from the germline V gene are SEHNR and FQNEAQ (reference sequence). CDR3 sequence (DNA): TGTGCCCGCCGAGACGGGAACACCGGGGAGCTGTTTTTT. This translates into CARRDGNTGELFF.

This clonotype was detected only a few times. The chain uses TRBV5-4 and TRBJ2-1, with 13 bases that match TRBD2. The CDR3 is 16 amino acids. Germline loops: CDR1 SGHNT, CDR2 YYREEE (reference sequence). V shed 4 bases, J shed 10 bases, and the junction held 11 bases outside the gene matches. DNA of the CDR3: TGTGCCAGCAGCCGGCGGACTAGCGGGAGAAGTCGAGAGCAGTTCTTC. Its protein product is CASSRRTSGRSREQFF. The variable domain in full, completed from reference TRBV5-4 and TRBJ2-1, reads ETGVTQSPTHLIKTRGQQVTLRCSSQSGHNTVSWYQQALGQGPQFIFQYYREEENGRGNFPPRFSGLQFPNYSSELNVNALELDDSALYLCASSRRTSGRSREQFFGPGTRLTVL.

CDR3 DNA sequence: TGTGCCACCACTACGACAGGGCTCTCTGGAAACACCATATATTTT. Its translation is CATTTTGLSGNTIYF. This chain links TRBV7-9 with TRBJ1-3; 7 nucleotides match TRBD1. In germline, CDR1 is SEHNR, CDR2 FQNEAQ (reference sequence). V lost 10 bases to trimming and J lost 0 bases; unmatched junction nucleotides: 9. The CDR3 runs 15 residues.

The chain combines TRBV7-2 with TRBJ2-1, with 10 positions matching TRBD2. Germline V CDR1 and CDR2: SGHTA, FQGNSA. Unmatched junction bases numbered 4, after V lost 5 bases and J lost 3 bases. The CDR3 length is 15 residues. CDR3 sequence (DNA): TGTGCCAGCAGCAGGACTAGCGGACTCTACAATGAGCAGTTCTTC. Amino acid sequence: CASSRTSGLYNEQFF.

The chain combines TRBV12-5 with TRBJ2-3; D is perhaps TRBD2 (6 bases). Germline CDR1 is LGHNT and CDR2 is FRNRAP. The CDR3 is made up of 15 amino acids. V lost 0 bases, J lost 7 bases, and 14 bases lay in between. CDR3 in amino acids: CASGLVLGTPNTQYF. DNA for the CDR3: TGTGCTAGTGGTTTGGTATTAGGGACTCCTAATACGCAGTATTTT.

This clonotype was counted many times. This rearrangement joins TRBV11-2 to TRBJ1-1, with D perhaps TRBD1 (6 bases). In germline, CDR1 is SGHAT, CDR2 FQNNGV. Trimming took 6 bases from V and 3 from J, leaving 17 bases between them. This CDR3 contains 15 residues. CDR3 in amino acids: CASRTIRGGDTEAFF. In DNA form, the CDR3 reads TGTGCCAGCAGAACGATAAGGGGGGGCGACACTGAAGCTTTCTTT. The whole variable domain, remainder taken from reference TRBV11-2 and TRBJ1-1, is EAGVAQSPRYKIIEKRQSVAFWCNPISGHATLYWYQQILGQGPKLLIQFQNNGVVDDSQLPKDRFSAERLKGVDSTLKIQPAKLEDSAVYLCASRTIRGGDTEAFFGQGTRLTVV.

The gene calls are TRBV2 and TRBJ1-4, with TRBD1 matching 7 bases. CDR3 length: 13 residues. From germline, CDR1 is SNHLY and CDR2 FYNNEI. Trimming cost V 8 bases and J 11 bases; bases outside gene matches: 11. The CDR3 DNA is TGTGCCAGCGGGGGGACAGAGGGTTGGAAACTGTTTTTT. Translated: CASGGTEGWKLFF. The complete variable domain, with remaining parts taken from reference TRBV2 and TRBJ1-4, reads EPEVTQTPSHQVTQMGQEVILRCVPISNHLYFYWYRQILGQKVEFLVSFYNNEISEKSEIFDDQFSVERPDGSNFTLKIRSTKLEDSAMYFCASGGTEGWKLFFGSGTQLSVL.

This clonotype was observed at least ten times. The chain carries TRBV6-2 or TRBV6-3 and TRBJ2-7; no definite D call. Per the germline V gene, CDR1 is MNHEY and CDR2 is SVGEGT. Trimming left V 6 bases short and J 0 bases short, with 6 bases between. The CDR3 is 12 amino acids. The CDR3 spells CASSRTSYEQYF. Written as DNA, the CDR3 is TGTGCCAGCAGCCGGACCTCCTACGAGCAGTACTTC.

This clonotype was found a few times. V usage is TRBV6-2 or TRBV6-3 and J usage is TRBJ1-2; no firm D call. Trimming took 2 bases from V and 7 from J, leaving 11 bases between them. The CDR3 is made up of 13 amino acids. In germline, CDR1 is MNHEY, CDR2 SVGEGT. Here the CDR3 reads CASSYQSDGGYTF. The DNA of the CDR3 is TGTGCCAGCAGTTACCAGTCAGATGGTGGCTACACCTTC.

This clonotype was counted many times. The rearrangement joins TRBV7-9 to TRBJ2-7, with D perhaps TRBD1 (6 bases). CDR3 length: 13 amino acids. Germline values: CDR1 SEHNR, CDR2 FQNEAQ (reference sequence). Trimming removed 5 bases at V and 0 bases at J, with 8 bases between. The CDR3 DNA reads TGTGCCAGCAGCCGGGACAACTCCTACGAGCAGTACTTC. Protein product: CASSRDNSYEQYF.

This clonotype has just a few counts. This chain connects TRBV28 to TRBJ1-5; D is unresolved. The CDR3 covers 17 residues. V gave up 3 bases and J gave up 2 bases, with 17 bases separating them. The germline V gene encodes CDR1 MDHEN and CDR2 SYDVKM. CDR3 nucleotides: TGTGCCAGCAGTTTCGATCGATTCAGTTTCGGCAATCAGCCCCAGCATTTT. Its translation: CASSFDRFSFGNQPQHF. The entire variable domain, with the rest obtained from reference TRBV28 and TRBJ1-5, is as follows: DVKVTQSSRYLVKRTGEKVFLECVQDMDHENMFWYRQDPGLGLRLIYFSYDVKMKEKGDIPEGYSVSREKKERFSLILESASTNQTSMYLCASSFDRFSFGNQPQHFGDGTRLSIL.

The chain links TRBV5-4 to TRBJ1-1; possible D gene TRBD1, 5 bases. Trimming removed 3 bases from V and 3 bases from J, with 12 bases in between. CDR1 is SGHNT and CDR2 is YYREEE in the germline V gene (reference sequence). The CDR3 contains 14 residues. This CDR3 reads CASSSSGTHTEAFF. DNA of the CDR3: TGTGCCAGCAGCTCTTCAGGGACCCACACTGAAGCTTTCTTT.

The table lists this clonotype with a few counts. The chain recombines TRBV5-4 with TRBJ2-7, with 9 bases fitting TRBD2. The junction had 6 bases not matched to a gene; V was cut back by 0 bases and J by 2 bases. The CDR3 extends over 16 amino acids. Per germline, CDR1 SGHNT and CDR2 YYREEE (reference sequence). CDR3: CASSLGAGTSPYEQYF. The CDR3 DNA sequence: TGTGCCAGCAGCTTGGGGGCCGGGACTAGCCCCTACGAGCAGTACTTC.

This chain uses TRBV19 with TRBJ2-1, with 12 bases identical to TRBD2. Germline CDR1 LNHDA, CDR2 SQIVND (reference sequence). The CDR3 loop spans 15 amino acids. V was clipped by 6 bases and J by 9 bases; unmatched bases: 9. CDR3 region: CASSPLAGGPSEQFF. The CDR3 bases are TGTGCCAGTAGCCCGCTAGCGGGGGGGCCTAGTGAGCAGTTCTTC.